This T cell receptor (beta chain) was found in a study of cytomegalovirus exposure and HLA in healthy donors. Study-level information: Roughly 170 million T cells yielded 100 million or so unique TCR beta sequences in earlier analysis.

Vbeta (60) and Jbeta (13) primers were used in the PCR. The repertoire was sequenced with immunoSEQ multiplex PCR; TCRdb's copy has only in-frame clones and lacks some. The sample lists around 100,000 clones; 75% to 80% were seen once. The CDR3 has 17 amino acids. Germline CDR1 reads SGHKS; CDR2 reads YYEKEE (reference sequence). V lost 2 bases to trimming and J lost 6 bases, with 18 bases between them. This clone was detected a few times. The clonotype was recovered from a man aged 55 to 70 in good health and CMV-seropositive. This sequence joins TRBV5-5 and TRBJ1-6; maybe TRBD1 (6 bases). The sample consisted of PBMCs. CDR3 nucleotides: TGTGCCAGCAGCTTAGTATTCAAGGGGGTGACTAATTCACCCCTCCACTTT. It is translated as CASSLVFKGVTNSPLHF.